The 9 T cell receptor beta chains below come from one sample, sequenced in a study of blood T cell repertoires in COVID-19. Generated by immunoSEQ multiplex PCR, the TCRdb table keeps only in-frame clones and is missing some. The table includes roughly 100,000 clones, roughly 84% detected once. The sequenced sample consisted of peripheral blood. The source of these receptors is a human donor in a cohort sampled during active or convalescent COVID-19.

The table lists this clone with a few counts. The CDR3 nucleotides read TGTGCCAGCAGCTTAGGCCCAGGGGGCGCGGGTTACGAGCAGTACTTC. This gives the protein CASSLGPGGAGYEQYF. The chain has TRBV11-3 and TRBJ2-7, with 8 bases fitting TRBD1. Germline CDR1 reads SGHNT; CDR2 reads YENEEA. Trimming at V came to 1 base and at J to 4 bases, leaving 9 bases not matched to a gene. The CDR3 contains 16 residues.

V is TRBV28 and J is TRBJ1-5; 8 bases are a match to TRBD1. The V segment lost 5 bases and the J segment 4 bases; nucleotides outside the gene matches: 7. CDR1 is MDHEN, CDR2 SYDVKM, per germline. This CDR3 has 15 residues. The CDR3 protein is CASSVPGQVNQPQHF. The DNA for the CDR3 is TGTGCCAGCAGTGTCCCGGGACAGGTTAATCAGCCCCAGCATTTT.

In this sample, this clone turned up once. V and J are TRBV6-6 and TRBJ2-5, with 14 nucleotides matching TRBD2. After removal of 5 bases from V and 1 base from J, the junction contained 3 bases not matched to a gene. The length of the CDR3 is 16 residues. Germline-derived CDR1 and CDR2 are MNHNY and SVGAGI (reference sequence). CDR3 DNA: TGTGCCAGCAGTATAGGGACTAGCGGGGGCCAAGAGACCCAGTACTTC. Amino acids: CASSIGTSGGQETQYF.

The rearrangement links TRBV30 to TRBJ1-1; no clear D. V lost 8 bases, J lost 3 bases, and 16 bases lay in between. Germline-derived CDR1 and CDR2 are GTSNPN and SVGIG (reference sequence). The CDR3 loop spans 13 amino acids. The CDR3 DNA is TGTGCCCAGCAGGTCCAGAGGGACACTGAAGCTTTCTTT. Translated: CAQQVQRDTEAFF.

V is TRBV11-2 and J is TRBJ1-2; tentatively, D is TRBD1 (5 bases). CDR1 is SGHAT, CDR2 FQNNGV, per germline. The V and J ends lost 5 bases and 2 bases respectively, with 15 bases between them. The CDR3 sequence is 15 residues long. The CDR3 sequence: CASSPLGHENYGYTF. In DNA form, the CDR3 reads TGTGCCAGCAGCCCTCTTGGACATGAGAACTATGGCTACACCTTC.

A few counts support this clone. J is TRBJ1-1 and V is TRBV28; D is perhaps TRBD1 (5 bases). V shed 5 bases and J shed 5 bases, with 18 bases lying between them. The CDR3 contains 15 residues. Germline V gene data show CDR1 as MDHEN and CDR2 as SYDVKM. The CDR3 DNA follows: TGTGCCAGCAGTCCATTAGGAGGGGCGAGGACTGAAGCTTTCTTT. Its protein is CASSPLGGARTEAFF.

The V and J genes are TRBV4-2 and TRBJ2-7; TRBD1 matches at 10 bases. The CDR3 has 16 amino acids. Germline-derived CDR1 and CDR2 are LGHNA and YNFKEQ. Trimming took 2 bases from V and 5 from J; bases not matched to a gene: 9. CDR3 loop: CASSQFPGQGLDEQYF. CDR3 sequence (DNA): TGTGCCAGCAGCCAATTCCCGGGACAGGGGTTGGACGAGCAGTACTTC.

The rearrangement joins TRBV4-2 to TRBJ2-3; 7 bases are shared with TRBD2. Germline CDR1 and CDR2: LGHNA and YNFKEQ. The CDR3 is 16 residues long. V trimming: 1 base; J trimming: 0 bases; junction bases outside the gene matches: 4. The CDR3 protein is CASSQGGRGSTDTQYF. As DNA, the CDR3 is TGTGCCAGCAGCCAAGGAGGGAGGGGTAGCACAGATACGCAGTATTTT.

Concerning this clone: The same CDR3 arises from other DNA sequences in this sample as well. The DNA for the CDR3 is TGTGCCAGCAGCGTAGGCAGCTCTGGAAACACCATATATTTT. It specifies CASSVGSSGNTIYF. The V and J genes are TRBV9 and TRBJ1-3; no firm D call. CDR3 length: 14 amino acids. Trimming shortened V by 0 bases and J by 0 bases, and 4 bases separated the two germline ends. The germline gives CDR1 SGDLS, CDR2 YYNGEE.